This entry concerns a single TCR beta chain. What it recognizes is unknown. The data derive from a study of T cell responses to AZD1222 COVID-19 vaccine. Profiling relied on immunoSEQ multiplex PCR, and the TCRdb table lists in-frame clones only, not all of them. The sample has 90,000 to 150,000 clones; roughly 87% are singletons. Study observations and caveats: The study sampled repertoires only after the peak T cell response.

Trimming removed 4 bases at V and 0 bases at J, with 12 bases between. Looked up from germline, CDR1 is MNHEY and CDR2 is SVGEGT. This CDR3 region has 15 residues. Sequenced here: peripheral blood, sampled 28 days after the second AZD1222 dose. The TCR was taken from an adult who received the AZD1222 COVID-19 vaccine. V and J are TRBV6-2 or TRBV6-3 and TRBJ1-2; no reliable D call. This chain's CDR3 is CASSLKDGANYGYTF. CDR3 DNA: TGTGCCAGCAGTTTAAAGGACGGAGCTAACTATGGCTACACCTTC.